This TCR beta chain came from a study of memory CD4+ T cells and cytomegalovirus serostatus. Across the whole study: Of the healthy Belgian adults, several were CMV seropositive and 20 to 30 seronegative.

The sort gate was single viable CD3+CD4+CD8-CD45RO+ cells for memory CD4+ T cells. CMV serostatus came from serum IgG against pp150, pp28, p38, p52. In the authors' workflow: After removing out-of-frame reads, under 2.5 million distinct TCRbeta sequences remained. Measured with immunoSEQ multiplex PCR; TCRdb has only the in-frame clones, and not every one. V and J calls and clone size are as listed in that table; D and trimming were resolved from the DNA. The sample contains 50,000 to 60,000 clones, 80% to 85% of which appear only once. With respect to this clone: Its target is not known.

Overall study findings and caveats: Each of roughly 65 CMV-associated TCRbeta sequences occurred in one to five individuals.

Trimming took off 6 bases at V and 1 base at J, with 9 bases between the two ends. Germline lookup yields CDR1 MDHEN and CDR2 SYDVKM. There are 13 residues in the CDR3. This chain connects TRBV28 to TRBJ1-1; D is unresolved. The material sequenced was memory CD4+ T cells from blood. The TCR sequence derives from an adult in good health and CMV-seropositive. CDR3 nucleotide sequence: TGTGCCAGCAGGCTACTACCGAACACTGAAGCTTTCTTT. Translated, it gives CASRLLPNTEAFF.